Listed below are T cell receptor beta chains from one sample, sequenced in a study of T cells in Graves' hyperthyroidism and ophthalmopathy. A single record per CDR3 protein comes from TCRdb applying MiXCR to the multiplex PCR reads. The sample yields some 740,000 distinct CDR3 sequences, 14% seen once. Sequencing was performed on blood. Receptors originate from a woman aged 18 to 35 with Graves' hyperthyroidism. CDR3s include the opening cysteine and the closing phenylalanine or tryptophan. The D gene is left open where the match is weak. A clone size is listed for some rows: how often the clone was seen (once, few, many), or a class if it is expanded.

d_call,j_call,v_call,clone_size,cdr3_nt,cdr3_aa
TRBD2,TRBJ2-5,TRBV11-2,few,TGTGCCAGCAGCTCCCTCCGTAGGACTAGCGGGAGACCGGGTCTAAAGACCCAGTACTTC,CASSSLRRTSGRPGLKTQYF
.,TRBJ1-1,TRBV7-3,.,TGTGCCAGCAGCCCAAGAGGGGGATTAGGTTGGAACACTGAAGCTTTCTTT,CASSPRGGLGWNTEAFF
TRBD2,TRBJ2-1,TRBV5-1,few,TGCGCCAGCAGACAAAGACTAGCGGGATCCCTCTCCTACAATGAGCAGTTCTTC,CASRQRLAGSLSYNEQFF
.,TRBJ1-1,TRBV20-1,few,TGCAGTGTAGTCGGGGACACTGAAGCTTTCTTT,CSVVGDTEAFF
.,TRBJ2-4,TRBV28,few,TGTGCCAGCAGTACTCCAGGGGGGTCTGAGAACATTCAGTACTTC,CASSTPGGSENIQYF
TRBD2,TRBJ2-1,TRBV7-7,many,TGTGCCAGCAGCCCCCGACTAGCTGCTGCTGAGCAGTTCTTC,CASSPRLAAAEQFF
TRBD1,TRBJ2-3,TRBV28,.,TGTGCCACAGTACAGGGGGGCACAGATACGCAGTATTTT,CATVQGGTDTQYF
.,TRBJ2-1,TRBV7-9,many,TGTGCCAGCAGCTTCCCCCTAGCAGATGAGCAGTTCTTC,CASSFPLADEQFF
TRBD1,TRBJ1-3,TRBV30,.,TGTGCCTGGGACAGGGACTCTGGAAACACCATATATTTT,CAWDRDSGNTIYF
.,TRBJ2-3,TRBV20-1,many,TGCAGTGCTAGAGTTCCCACTAACACAGATACGCAGTATTTT,CSARVPTNTDTQYF
.,TRBJ2-5,TRBV2,many,TGTGCCAGCAGCGGACTGGGGACAATAAAAGAGACCCAGTACTTC,CASSGLGTIKETQYF
TRBD1,TRBJ2-7,TRBV7-9,many,TGTGCCAGCAGCCTTCCCAAGGGGGCGGCCCCAGGCGAGCAGTACTTC,CASSLPKGAAPGEQYF
.,TRBJ2-3,TRBV20-1,many,TGCAGTGCTAGAGACCCCCCCAAACTAGGGAGCGGCACAGATACGCAGTATTTT,CSARDPPKLGSGTDTQYF
TRBD1,TRBJ2-4,TRBV6-2/TRBV6-3,few,TGTGCCAGCAGTCGGGACAGGGGGATTCAGTACTTC,CASSRDRGIQYF
TRBD2,TRBJ2-1,TRBV11-2,.,TGTGCCAGCAGAAGTGATCCGGGACTACACCCTAATGAGCAGTTCTTC,CASRSDPGLHPNEQFF
.,TRBJ1-1,TRBV2,many,TGTGCCAGCTGGGTGGACCTGAACACTGAAGCTTTCTTT,CASWVDLNTEAFF
TRBD2,TRBJ2-1,TRBV2,many,TGTGCCAGCAAAGGGACTAGCGGGTCCTACAATGAGCAGTTCTTC,CASKGTSGSYNEQFF
.,TRBJ2-2,TRBV10-3,.,TGTGCCATCACGGACGGATCGAACACCGGGGAGCTGTTTTTT,CAITDGSNTGELFF
.,TRBJ1-4,TRBV11-2,many,TGTGCCAGCAGCCCGGACAGAGATGAAAAACTGTTTTTT,CASSPDRDEKLFF
.,TRBJ2-7,TRBV28,many,TGTGCCAGCAGGGGGACAAACAACTACGAGCAGTACTTC,CASRGTNNYEQYF
TRBD2,TRBJ2-3,TRBV6-2/TRBV6-3,many,TGTGCCAGCAGTTTCCGACTAGCGGGACCAATTATCACAGATACGCAGTATTTT,CASSFRLAGPIITDTQYF
TRBD2,TRBJ2-7,TRBV12-3/TRBV12-4,many,TGTGCCAGCAGCCCCCAGGTAGCGGGAGGAATCGAGCAGTACTTC,CASSPQVAGGIEQYF
TRBD1,TRBJ1-4,TRBV20-1,.,TGCAGTGCTAGAGCCGGGACAGGGTTCTATGAAAAACTGTTTTTT,CSARAGTGFYEKLFF
.,TRBJ1-1,TRBV6-5,many,TGTGCCAGCAGTTACAGAGGGGGGAACACTGAAGCTTTCTTT,CASSYRGGNTEAFF
TRBD2,TRBJ2-2,TRBV9,.,TGTGCCAGCAGCCCTGTCCCTTTAGCGGGCGACAACACCGGGGAGCTGTTTTTT,CASSPVPLAGDNTGELFF
.,TRBJ1-2,TRBV14,few,TGTGCCAGCAGCCAAGGAGGAGGGCACTATGGCTACACCTTC,CASSQGGGHYGYTF
TRBD1,TRBJ2-1,TRBV6-2/TRBV6-3,many,TGTGCCAGCATCACGATAGGGACAGGGGGCAATGAGCAGTTCTTC,CASITIGTGGNEQFF
TRBD1,TRBJ2-7,TRBV2,few,TGTGCCAGCAGTGGACCCGGACAGGGGGCCTACGAGCAGTACTTC,CASSGPGQGAYEQYF
TRBD1,TRBJ2-1,TRBV29-1,many,TGCAGCGTTGAAACGGACAGGGGAGCCAATGAGCAGTTCTTC,CSVETDRGANEQFF
.,TRBJ2-5,TRBV9,.,TGTGCCAGCAGCGTAGGAAGGGGAGGCCCGGAGACCCAGTACTTC,CASSVGRGGPETQYF